The clone carrying this T cell receptor (beta chain) was observed at least ten times. Its antigen is unidentified. This sample is drawn from a study of T cells in Graves' hyperthyroidism and ophthalmopathy. Germline V gene lookup returns CDR1 KGHSH and CDR2 LQKENI. V lost 3 bases, J lost 3 bases, and 9 bases lay in between. This CDR3 has 14 residues. Amplification of TCR beta CDR3 regions was performed using RNA transcripts as template. HTBI primers were employed in a first-round RT-PCR of the TCR CDR3. One entry per CDR3 protein, called by TCRdb with MiXCR from the multiplex PCR reads. The sample records about 250,000 distinct CDR3 sequences, about 20% being singletons. Clinical Activity Scores of at least 3, NOSPECS grades of at least 4 and durations under 3 months characterized ophthalmopathy patients. Patients were excluded for uncontrolled infection, other autoimmune disease, pregnancy or lactation. Out of around 10 ml of fresh peripheral blood came the PBMCs.

General study results and limits: The model made its ophthalmopathy prediction, and onset followed a median approximately 6.5 months later.

Sequences were obtained from blood. The rearrangement joins TRBV18 to TRBJ1-5; D is perhaps TRBD1 (6 bases). The receptor comes from a man under 40 with Graves' ophthalmopathy. The CDR3 sequence is CASSPTGLNQPQHF. CDR3 DNA sequence: TGTGCCAGCTCACCGACAGGACTCAATCAGCCCCAGCATTTT.